This TCR beta chain is drawn from a study of cytomegalovirus exposure and HLA in healthy donors (dated 2017 in TCRdb). For the study in its entirety: An earlier analysis of several hundred of the donors reported about 250 Gb of sequence data and 120 million or so unique TCR beta sequences from 190 million or so T cells. Approximately 300 gigabases of sequencing data and around 80 million unique TCR sequences made up an early release that covered approximately 700 HLA-typed donors. Of the approximately 370 genotyped donors, 81% were placed in the genetic ancestry cluster associated with self-reported Caucasian donors. The study was designed to test whether signatures of past pathogen exposure could be identified by cataloging public T cell receptors. The study used immunosequencing to profile the T cell repertoires of more than 650 subjects and linked those repertoires to cytomegalovirus serostatus. A separate validation cohort of roughly 120 different subjects was used in addition to the 666-subject first cohort. To predict cytomegalovirus infection status, the study brought together high-throughput TCR immunosequencing, statistical association of individual TCRs with disease status, and machine learning. To study patterns of TCR occurrence, a later analysis re-analyzed previously published TCR beta repertoires from just over 650 donors and added high-resolution HLA genotyping. The later analysis used no new phenotypic data to find candidate immune exposures, relying instead on TCR beta sequences and their occurrence across donors. An earlier analysis of 587 of the donors used high-throughput TCR beta sequencing to judge whether each TCR beta V gene segment behaved as functional or pseudogenic. Alongside the repertoire data, information on donor age, sex, ethnicity and CMV serostatus was compiled. A later genetic analysis used genome-wide SNP genotypes for 398 of the 666 donors, treating that subset as a discovery cohort. Every discovery cohort repertoire had been produced on one sequencing platform. Class I and class II HLA loci were covered by the typing at four-digit resolution. The number of donors typed differed by locus, with 629-630 for A, B, C, DRB1 and DQB1, around 560 for DQA1, approximately 580 for DPA1, and about 450 for DPB1. Five DR-DQ haplotypes were handled as single units for association and clustering, since linkage in the cohort was strong. Across about 370 genotyped donors of the cohort, an average of approximately 200,000 unique TCR beta nucleotide sequences per donor were sequenced, and 15% to 20% of those sequences were non-productive.

Broad study findings and their caveats: Because counts were too low, more than 15 rarely observed V segments, including chromosome 9 orphons, were excluded from the earlier analysis of around 640 of the donors. A later analysis reported that several top co-occurrence clusters appeared linked to parvovirus B19, influenza, CMV and Epstein-Barr virus. The classifier was reported to diagnose cytomegalovirus status with high specificity and sensitivity in both the original cohort and the validation cohort. A total of 150 to 200 TCR beta chains were listed by the study as associated with cytomegalovirus. V-gene and J-gene trimming of TCR beta chains was associated with a missense DCLRE1C variant in a later genetic analysis, and the association was replicated in an independent cohort. A further reported finding was that TCR beta sequences accurately predicted the HLA-A and HLA-B alleles for most subjects in the first cohort. In vitro tests confirmed that a few of the cytomegalovirus-associated TCR beta chains recognize cytomegalovirus antigens. In a later analysis, HLA-associated TCR beta chains were found to be more clonally expanded and to have lower generation probabilities than equally common non-associated chains. While some public TCRs were present in many individuals, most TCR sequences turned up only very rarely across donors. The sequencing pipeline was judged likely to have produced a cluster of highly shared sequence variants as a technical artifact. A later genetic analysis reported fewer N-insertions in productive TCRs among donors in an Asian-associated ancestry cluster than the roughly 640-donor mean. In a later analysis, the rate of TCR association differed among HLA loci, with DRB1 alleles having the most associated TCRs and HLA-C alleles having the fewest. The cohort was sequenced for TCR beta chains only, and without alpha or paired-chain data the features that could be detected were limited. When HLA alleles, especially DR and DQ, strongly co-occurred, TCR associations were difficult to assign to individual alleles. Presence/absence analyses assumed roughly uniform sequencing depth across donors, an assumption that may not hold. Linkage disequilibrium might explain the correlated functional status among segregating V segments, but an unknown experimental factor could not be ruled out. At a false discovery rate of 0.05, a later analysis linked some 17,000 TCR beta sequences to specific HLA alleles. Because HLA typing was missing for some donors at each locus, association tests included only the typed subset. In an earlier analysis of fewer than 750 of the donors, most TCR beta V segments were observed in productive rearrangements about 87% or about 30% of the time, broadly matching IMGT annotations. The authors suggested that the approach could potentially be extended to other disease states and immunological phenotypes. For the cohort, immune exposure information was limited to CMV serostatus. According to a later analysis, most CMV-associated TCR beta chains appeared to be HLA-restricted, and the HLA associations seemed to be driven largely by CMV exposure.

Regarding this clone: Its antigen specificity is not known. No per-base quality is available; no much larger clone lies one base away.

The cohort comprised 666 healthy bone marrow donors. Cohort members were all nominally healthy when sampled, although unrecorded immune exposures were likely present. The donor was CMV seronegative and was included in the group of around 320 seronegative cohort members. Each donor provided a peripheral blood sample, and peripheral blood mononuclear cells were used for TCR beta sequencing. The Qiagen DNeasy Blood Extraction Kit was used to extract genomic DNA from the blood cell samples. The library was prepared using the immunoSEQ multiplex PCR assay. The multiplex PCR relied on a mix of 60 forward primers for TCR Vbeta segments and 13 reverse primers for TCR Jbeta segments. A multiplex PCR assay on genomic DNA amplified the CDR3 region of rearranged TCR beta genes. Amplified TCR beta libraries were sequenced as 87-base-pair reads on the Illumina HiSeq System. In the paper's pipeline: Across the roughly 600 repertoires, a later analysis counted tens of millions of unique TCR beta chains, 9 million to 14 million of which were shared by at least two donors. Raw reads were error-corrected and collapsed into unique sequences with a nearest-neighbor algorithm that merged closely related sequences to remove PCR and sequencing errors. To assign V, D and J gene segments, CDR3 sequences were aligned to IMGT reference sequences. Each retained sequence needed at least a six-nucleotide match to both a V gene segment and a J gene segment. A rearrangement counted as productive if the CDR3 had no stop codons and remained in frame with V and J, and every other rearrangement counted as non-productive. CDR3 was defined according to IMGT convention as the region running from the second conserved V-encoded cysteine to the conserved J-encoded phenylalanine. In an earlier analysis of around 640 of the donors, sequences lacking an unambiguous match to a single V gene segment were excluded. In an earlier analysis of 587 of the donors, V segments were called functional above 56.7% productive rearrangements and were called segregating when the between-donor standard deviation exceeded 5%. To diagnose cytomegalovirus status from the catalog of TCR beta chain sequences, a statistical classification framework was built. A later analysis assigned V and J genes by comparing TCR nucleotide sequences with IMGT/GENE-DB human TR gene sequences. The TCRdist pipeline was used in a later analysis to assign CDR3 sequences and most-parsimonious VDJ recombination scenarios. In a later analysis, every TCR beta chain was defined by the combination of its CDR3 amino acid sequence and its V-gene family, and reads without a unique V-gene family were dropped. A later analysis removed 592 highly shared, low-generation-probability nucleotide sequences to deal with suspected cross-contamination and a sequencing artifact. A later analysis calculated a clonal expansion index for each public chain from normalized within-repertoire ranks of inferred template counts. In a later analysis, generation probabilities were computed using a VDJ recombination model fitted to out-of-frame rearrangements, and the results were checked against IGoR. In a later analysis, TCR-TCR, TCR-HLA and TCR-CMV co-occurrence was scored with hypergeometric tests, and a repertoire-size bias correction was applied to TCR pairs. To estimate false discovery rates, a later analysis permuted the HLA or CMV assignments 20 times. In a later analysis, co-occurring TCRs were grouped using DBSCAN, with TCRdist sequence similarity added in when clustering inside HLA-allele-positive subsets. Co-occurrence clustering excluded repertoires with fewer than 30,000 or more than 120,000 public chains, plus five with anomalous nucleotide sharing. Drawn from immuneACCESS, this table holds only the in-frame rearrangements with V and J called that TCRdb kept. Clones are partly lost; checked studies trace under half to an unresolved V gene and leave the rest unexplained. V, J and clone size are those of that table, while D and trimming were read from the DNA. Present in this sample are approximately 97,000 clones, roughly 80% of which were seen just once. The ten largest make up 2.6% of the sample.

The sample was PBMCs. This clonotype was obtained from a man aged 40-49 years in good health and CMV-seronegative.

The nucleotide sequence is TGTGCTAGTGCCCTTACGTATGGGACAGCCCAGGACACCGGGGAGCTGTTTTTT. This sequence encodes CASALTYGTAQDTGELFF. The chain employs TRBV12-5 and TRBJ2-2; 7 central bases correspond to TRBD1. CDR1 and CDR2 are drawn from the germline V gene: LGHNT, FRNRAP. The CDR3 spans 18 residues, from the cysteine through the phenylalanine. The entry retains the CDR3 DNA only, 54 bases that are in frame from base 1. Clipping removes 7 bases from V and 3 bases from J, with 17 as the unmatched junction base count. Where the CDR3 stops, the reference TRBV12-5 and TRBJ2-2 genes take over; the full variable domain is DARVTQTPRHKVTEMGQEVTMRCQPILGHNTVFWYRQTMMQGLELLAYFRNRAPLDDSGMPKDRFSAEMPDATLATLKIQPSEPRDSAVYFCASALTYGTAQDTGELFFGEGSRLTVL.